This T cell receptor (beta chain) stems from a study of cytomegalovirus exposure and HLA in healthy donors. Study conclusions and caveats: In vitro assays verified that three CMV-associated chains recognized CMV antigens specifically. Researchers counted 180 or so TCR beta chains as cytomegalovirus-associated. Subsequent analysis of the 95 to 150 validation repertoires found a tendency for first-cohort TCR clusters to co-occur. Generally TCR sequences proved uncommon, though certain public TCRs appeared in numerous donors.

Assay used: immunoSEQ multiplex PCR; TCRdb lists only in-frame clones, some missing. Here the sample spans 130,000 to 150,000 clones, 85% to 90% being singletons. Germline-derived CDR1 and CDR2 are SEHNR and FQNEAQ (reference sequence). The V gene end was trimmed by 7 bases and the J gene end by 2 bases; junction bases not matched to a gene: 9. The CDR3 contains 15 residues. A word on this clone: Its specificity is unknown.

This clonotype originated in a woman aged 18-30 years in good health and CMV-seropositive. Specimen: PBMCs. The chain links TRBV7-9 to TRBJ2-7; the match to TRBD2 covers 9 bases. In DNA form, the CDR3 reads TGTGCCAGCACCTCCCCTAGCGGGATGCCCTACGAGCAGTACTTC. Its translation: CASTSPSGMPYEQYF.